This section outlines one TCR beta chain sequence together with its context. Its antigen is unidentified. This sample is drawn from a study of blood T cells in healthy people across ages. Through a sample-barcoded 5' primer and a J-beta primer mix, a second PCR was run for about 6 to 12 cycles. Each CDR3 protein is one row after TCRdb ran MiXCR on the 5' RACE reads. The profile shows some 890,000 distinct CDR3 sequences, 25% to 30% of them singletons. Study-level results: The fall in TCR beta diversity per million T cells was roughly linear with age.

Trimming took off 6 bases at V and 4 bases at J, with 10 bases between the two ends. The CDR3 loop spans 13 amino acids. The same data also went into a second study, on T cells of mothers and their children.

Sample: blood. V is TRBV12-3 or TRBV12-4 and J is TRBJ1-5; D possibly corresponds to TRBD1 (6 bases). This receptor was taken from a woman aged 40 to 55 in good health. CDR3 residues: CASRRDINQPQHF. The CDR3 DNA follows: TGTGCCAGCAGACGGGACATTAATCAGCCCCAGCATTTT.